This passage covers 27 T cell receptor beta chains from one sample sequenced in a study of blood T cell repertoires in COVID-19. Using immunoSEQ multiplex PCR, the repertoire was profiled, and TCRdb retains in-frame clones only, with some absent. The table includes approximately 110,000 clones, more than 80% detected once. Material: peripheral blood. The receptor source for this set is a woman aged 80 or older with COVID-19, enrolled during active disease.

The chain has TRBV7-9 and TRBJ1-2; D is undetermined. Trimming stripped 0 bases from V and 2 bases from J, with 4 bases between. The CDR3 has 13 residues. The germline V gene has CDR1 SEHNR and CDR2 FQNEAQ (reference sequence). The DNA of the CDR3 is TGTGCCAGCAGCTTAGCCCAGAACTATGGCTACACCTTC. Translated: CASSLAQNYGYTF.

The rearrangement uses TRBV2 and TRBJ2-7; 8 positions match TRBD1. The CDR3 contains 13 residues. CDR1 is SNHLY and CDR2 is FYNNEI in the germline V gene. The J segment lost 6 bases and the V segment lost 7 bases, leaving 8 bases of the junction unmatched. For the CDR3, the DNA is TGTGCCAGCAAATTGACAGGGGATGCCGAGCAGTACTTC. It is translated as CASKLTGDAEQYF.

This clone was counted a single time. This chain joins TRBV19 and TRBJ1-2, with 10 bases lining up with TRBD1. Germline V lookup: CDR1 LNHDA, CDR2 SQIVND (reference sequence). V dropped 3 bases and J dropped 9; count of bases not matched to a gene: 7. This CDR3 contains 14 residues. CDR3 bases: TGTGCCAGTAGTATCGAGACAGGGGGCTCGAGCTACACCTTC. Its translation is CASSIETGGSSYTF.

This clone was seen a handful of times. V and J are TRBV5-4 and TRBJ2-1; D is possibly TRBD2 (7 bases). V shed 4 bases and J shed 0 bases, with 17 bases lying between them. CDR1 and CDR2 from the germline V gene are SGHNT and YYREEE (reference sequence). The CDR3 is 17 amino acids. The CDR3 is CASSPAGRGNSYNEQFF. The CDR3 nucleotides are TGTGCCAGCAGCCCAGCGGGAAGGGGGAACTCCTACAATGAGCAGTTCTTC.

V usage is TRBV9 and J usage is TRBJ1-4; 7 nucleotides match TRBD1. The junction had 7 bases not matched to a gene; V was cut back by 3 bases and J by 2 bases. This CDR3 region has 16 residues. Germline V gene data show CDR1 as SGDLS and CDR2 as YYNGEE. The DNA of the CDR3 is TGTGCCAGCAGCGGCGGGACAGCCGGGACTAATGAAAAACTGTTTTTT. Encoded protein: CASSGGTAGTNEKLFF.

This rearrangement joins TRBV6-5 to TRBJ2-5; 9 nucleotides agree with TRBD2. CDR3 size: 15 residues. J lost 4 bases, V lost 7 bases, and 10 bases had no gene match. The germline V gene has CDR1 MNHEY and CDR2 SVGAGI. CDR3 DNA: TGTGCCAGCATGGGCCTAGCGGGATGGGGAGAGACCCAGTACTTC. Protein: CASMGLAGWGETQYF.

This clone was counted once. The chain is built from TRBV7-2 and TRBJ2-1, with 9 bases lining up with TRBD1. The germline CDR1 and CDR2 sequences are SGHTA and FQGNSA. CDR3 length: 15 residues. Germline trimming cut 6 bases from V and 2 bases from J; bases unmatched to any gene: 5. This CDR3 reads CASRKTGGAYNEQFF. The DNA of the CDR3 is TGTGCCAGCAGGAAAACAGGGGGCGCCTACAATGAGCAGTTCTTC.

On this clone itself: The same CDR3 can be traced to other DNA sequences in this sample. CDR3 region: CASSDSGGYGYTF. The CDR3 DNA is TGTGCCAGCAGTGACTCGGGAGGGTATGGCTACACCTTC. V is TRBV6-4 and J is TRBJ1-2; D gene ambiguous. Trimming took 0 bases from V and 5 from J, leaving 7 bases between them. The germline gives CDR1 MRHNA, CDR2 SNTAGT. The length of the CDR3 is 13 residues.

The chain employs TRBV6-5 and TRBJ2-2, with 8 bases lining up with TRBD1. With V trimmed by 5 bases and J by 6 bases, 8 bases remained unmatched. The CDR3 loop spans 15 amino acids. Germline V gives CDR1 MNHEY, CDR2 SVGAGI. As DNA, the CDR3 is TGTGCCAGCAGTACCCTCCAGGGGGCCTCCGGGGAGCTGTTTTTT. This codes for CASSTLQGASGELFF.

The chain joins TRBV19 to TRBJ2-7, with 11 nucleotides matching TRBD2. CDR3 length: 14 amino acids. J gave up 5 bases and V 5 bases, and 5 bases lay outside the gene matches. The germline CDR1 and CDR2 sequences are LNHDA and SQIVND (reference sequence). CDR3 in DNA: TGTGCCAGTAGTCCGCTAGCGGGAGGTGACGAGCAGTACTTC. It yields the protein CASSPLAGGDEQYF.

V and J are TRBV4-3 and TRBJ1-4; 7 bases line up with TRBD1. This CDR3 spans 16 amino acids. V lost 4 bases, J lost 5 bases, and 10 bases stayed unmatched. Germline CDR1 reads LGHNA; CDR2 reads YSLEER. CDR3 coding DNA: TGCGCCAGCAGCCCAACACCCGGGACAGTCAATGAAAAACTGTTTTTT. Encoded protein: CASSPTPGTVNEKLFF.

There are a few counts of this clone. The genes are TRBV18 and TRBJ2-3, with 16 nucleotides matching TRBD2. The J segment lost 2 bases and the V segment lost 0 bases, leaving 8 bases of the junction unmatched. CDR1 KGHSH and CDR2 LQKENI come from the germline V gene. This CDR3 region has 20 residues. CDR3 protein: CASSPPGLAGGPSITDTQYF. CDR3 DNA: TGTGCCAGCTCACCACCGGGACTAGCGGGAGGGCCAAGTATCACAGATACGCAGTATTTT.

This chain uses TRBV5-1 with TRBJ1-4, with TRBD1 matching 8 bases. CDR3 length: 16 amino acids. From germline, CDR1 is SGHRS and CDR2 YFSETQ. J was trimmed by 5 bases and V by 0 bases; bases with no gene match: 6. As DNA, the CDR3 is TGCGCCAGCAGCTTGGGGCAGGGGGCTGAAAATGAAAAACTGTTTTTT. It is translated as CASSLGQGAENEKLFF.

The genes are TRBV4-2 and TRBJ1-1; the D gene is possibly TRBD1 (5 bases). Germline V gene sequence: CDR1 LGHNA, CDR2 YNFKEQ. V lost 4 bases to trimming and J lost 5 bases, with 26 bases between them. The CDR3 extends over 18 amino acids. The CDR3 nucleotides read TGTGCCAGCAGCCCCAGTCCGGGAGGATGGGGGTCGGATACTGAAGCTTTCTTT. Residues: CASSPSPGGWGSDTEAFF.

The rearrangement joins TRBV5-4 to TRBJ1-2; perhaps TRBD1 as D (5 bases). Per the germline V gene, CDR1 is SGHNT and CDR2 is YYREEE (reference sequence). Trimming cost V 2 bases and J 6 bases, with 8 bases left between them. There are 12 residues in the CDR3. CDR3 region: CASSLEGDGYTF. CDR3 sequence (DNA): TGTGCCAGCAGCTTAGAAGGGGATGGCTACACCTTC.

This sequence joins TRBV6-5 and TRBJ2-1; no reliable D call. The CDR3 is made up of 15 amino acids. In germline, CDR1 is MNHEY, CDR2 SVGAGI. The V end was cut by 2 bases, the J end by 0 bases, with 8 bases between. The CDR3 here is CASSYLESSYNEQFF. The CDR3 DNA reads as TGTGCCAGCAGTTACCTAGAGAGCTCCTACAATGAGCAGTTCTTC.

The chain joins TRBV19 to TRBJ2-1; D remains ambiguous. The CDR3 consists of 13 residues. V dropped 6 bases and J dropped 7 bases, with 13 bases sitting between them. Germline CDR1 LNHDA, CDR2 SQIVND (reference sequence). The CDR3 here is CASRPLDSNEQFF. Here the CDR3 DNA reads TGTGCCAGTAGGCCCCTCGATAGTAATGAGCAGTTCTTC.

The chain links TRBV10-1 to TRBJ2-2; D gene unclear. V shed 7 bases and J shed 6 bases, with 6 bases lying between them. This CDR3 spans 11 amino acids. Germline CDR1 WNHNN, CDR2 SYGVQD (reference sequence). The CDR3 bases are TGCGCCAGCAATTCTCCCGGGGAGCTGTTTTTT. Protein product: CASNSPGELFF.

The genes are TRBV6-2 or TRBV6-3 and TRBJ2-2; D unclear. CDR1 and CDR2 (germline): MNHEY, SVGEGT. With 2 bases removed from V and 4 bases from J, the gap between germline ends came to 14 bases. The CDR3 totals 16 residues. The DNA for the CDR3 is TGTGCCAGCAGTTACAGGATTTCCACGGGCACCGGGGAGCTGTTTTTT. This sequence encodes CASSYRISTGTGELFF.

V usage is TRBV18 and J usage is TRBJ2-7, with TRBD2 matching over 9 bases. Germline-derived CDR1 and CDR2 are KGHSH and LQKENI. J was trimmed by 2 bases and V by 5 bases; bases with no gene match: 10. CDR3 length equals 16 residues. DNA for the CDR3: TGTGCCAGCTCAGAGGGGATCGGCGGGAGGGCCTACGAGCAGTACTTC. Its translation: CASSEGIGGRAYEQYF.

This chain connects TRBV11-2 to TRBJ1-1; no firm D call. The germline V gene encodes CDR1 SGHAT and CDR2 FQNNGV. The germline V and J ends were trimmed by 6 bases and 6 bases, with 14 bases remaining between them. This CDR3 spans 13 amino acids. The CDR3 reads CASRRGGVAEAFF. CDR3 DNA: TGTGCCAGCAGGCGAGGCGGGGTGGCTGAAGCTTTCTTT.

The J gene is TRBJ1-4, the V gene TRBV4-2; no reliable D call. CDR1 is LGHNA, CDR2 YNFKEQ, per germline. The length of the CDR3 is 14 residues. Between the trimmed V and J ends, which lost 0 bases and 5 bases, there was a span of 7 bases. The CDR3 sequence: CASSQDLRNEKLFF. CDR3 sequence (DNA): TGTGCCAGCAGCCAAGACCTCAGGAATGAAAAACTGTTTTTT.

This clone was counted a single time. V usage is TRBV19 and J usage is TRBJ2-1, with 9 bases fitting TRBD2. J gave up 10 bases and V 3 bases, and 7 bases lay outside the gene matches. Germline assignment: CDR1 LNHDA and CDR2 SQIVND (reference sequence). This CDR3 contains 14 residues. The CDR3 DNA is TGTGCCAGTAGTATTGGGCTAGCGGGAAAGGAGCAGTTCTTC. Amino acids: CASSIGLAGKEQFF. Looking up the rest from reference TRBV19 and TRBJ2-1 gives the full variable domain: DGGITQSPKYLFRKEGQNVTLSCEQNLNHDAMYWYRQDPGQGLRLIYYSQIVNDFQKGDIAEGYSVSREKKESFPLTVTSAQKNPTAFYLCASSIGLAGKEQFFGPGTRLTVL.

The rearrangement joins TRBV15 to TRBJ2-7, with TRBD1 identical over 12 bases. This CDR3 is 16 amino acids long. The germline gives CDR1 LNHNV, CDR2 YYDKDF (reference sequence). V shed 1 base, J shed 7 bases, and the junction held 8 bases outside the gene matches. The CDR3 spells CATSRGGDRGRWEQYF. The DNA for the CDR3 is TGTGCCACCAGCAGAGGGGGGGACAGGGGGCGTTGGGAGCAGTACTTC.

The chain combines TRBV25-1 with TRBJ1-1; D possibly corresponds to TRBD1 (6 bases). Per the germline V gene, CDR1 is MGHDK and CDR2 is SYGVNS. This CDR3 comprises 15 residues. V gave up 6 bases and J gave up 1 base, with 15 bases separating them. The CDR3 DNA follows: TGTGCCAGCAGCCCCTTCAGGGGACCGAACACTGAAGCTTTCTTT. Amino acids: CASSPFRGPNTEAFF.

This chain links TRBV7-2 with TRBJ1-5; D is ambiguous. Germline CDR1 is SGHTA and CDR2 is FQGNSA. This CDR3 has 15 residues. Deletions cut 1 base from V and 5 bases from J, with 12 bases between. The CDR3 loop is CASSLVLGPDQPQHF. The CDR3 bases are TGTGCCAGCAGCTTAGTTCTTGGGCCAGATCAGCCCCAGCATTTT.

V is TRBV5-1 and J is TRBJ1-3, with TRBD1 identical over 8 bases. This CDR3 spans 16 amino acids. CDR1 SGHRS and CDR2 YFSETQ come from the germline V gene. Germline trimming cut 0 bases from V and 0 bases from J; bases unmatched to any gene: 2. The CDR3 region is CASSLEQGASGNTIYF. CDR3 nucleotides: TGCGCCAGCAGCTTGGAGCAGGGGGCCTCTGGAAACACCATATATTTT. The full variable domain, in which reference TRBV5-1 and TRBJ1-3 provide the parts outside the CDR3, is KAGVTQTPRYLIKTRGQQVTLSCSPISGHRSVSWYQQTPGQGLQFLFEYFSETQRNKGNFPGRFSGRQFSNSRSEMNVSTLELGDSALYLCASSLEQGASGNTIYFGEGSWLTVV.